The source of this TCR beta chain is a study of cytomegalovirus exposure and HLA in healthy donors. About the research overall: Roughly 180 million T cells yielded roughly 120 million unique TCR beta sequences, as an earlier analysis found.

PCR amplification relied on 60 Vbeta primers (plus 13 Jbeta primers). Per the study methods: A follow-up analysis tallied tens of millions of unique TCR beta chains, some 11 million shared. Repertoires were generated with immunoSEQ multiplex PCR, while TCRdb's copy carries only in-frame clones and drops some. Clonal size and the V and J genes are those of that table, whereas D and trimming came from the DNA. The table lists about 120,000 clones, 60% to 80% of them singletons. Broader study findings: Later work showed greater clonal expansion in HLA-associated TCR beta chains than in equally common others. In an earlier analysis, most TCR beta V segments were productive about 87% or about 30% of the time.

On this clone itself: Antigen unknown. At one boundary the junction diverges from the germline segment, which might be a read error.

This TCR was sampled from a middle-aged man in good health and CMV-seropositive. The source material was PBMCs.

CDR3 in amino acids: CASSLDSGQLAF. DNA of the CDR3: TGTGCCAGCAGCTTAGATTCTGGACAGTTGGCCTTC. The chain is built from TRBV7-2 and TRBJ1-2; a weak D match, TRBD1 (6 bases). Germline CDR1 SGHTA, CDR2 FQGNSA. CDR3 size: 12 residues.